This T cell receptor (beta chain) was profiled in a study of blood T cell repertoires in COVID-19. Study at large: Collection of acute and convalescent COVID-19 samples took place in the United States, Italy and Spain. T cells, B-cell-depleted T cells, or PBMCs provided the cDNA or gDNA that served as material.

In the study's own analysis: Amplification with reference gene primers provided the estimates of nucleated cell counts. Sequenced by immunoSEQ multiplex PCR; TCRdb stores in-frame clones only, minus some. That table supplies the V and J calls and clone size; D and trimming were determined from the DNA. Of more than 70,000 clones listed, around 83% were seen once; the top ten hold 27%. With 0 bases removed from V and 10 bases from J, the gap between germline ends came to 19 bases. The germline V gene encodes CDR1 MGHRA and CDR2 YSYEKL. This CDR3 comprises 16 residues. The sequence derives from a human donor in a cohort sampled during active COVID-19. The gene calls are TRBV4-1 and TRBJ2-1, with a tentative D call TRBD2 (6 bases). Sequenced material: peripheral blood. This chain's CDR3 is CASSQEPERAWGEQFF. CDR3 in DNA: TGCGCCAGCAGCCAAGAGCCAGAGCGGGCCTGGGGGGAGCAGTTCTTC.